One T cell receptor (beta chain) is described in this entry. What it binds is unknown. This entry comes from a study of cytomegalovirus exposure and HLA in healthy donors. Study-level points and caveats: Productive status was seen about 90% or about 30% of the time for most TCR beta V segments in an earlier analysis. Published work reported that the classifier diagnosed cytomegalovirus status with high specificity and sensitivity. DRB1 had the most TCR associations and HLA-C the fewest, a later analysis found, with rates varying by HLA locus. Sequence variants that were highly shared formed a cluster that was likely a sequencing artifact.

With V trimmed by 2 bases and J by 2 bases, 6 bases remained unmatched. From germline, CDR1 is SGHRS and CDR2 YFSETQ. The CDR3 is 17 residues long. A multiplex PCR was run with 60 Vbeta primers and 13 Jbeta primers. Profiled with immunoSEQ multiplex PCR; TCRdb holds only in-frame clones, not every one. The sample carries 75,000 to 90,000 clones, around 10% recorded once. The sequence came from a man in his 60s in good health and CMV-seropositive. The J gene is TRBJ2-2, the V gene TRBV5-1; 10 bases match TRBD1. The sample taken for sequencing was PBMCs. CDR3 amino acids: CASSLLRTGGNTGELFF. The DNA for the CDR3 is TGCGCCAGCAGCTTACTTCGGACAGGGGGTAACACCGGGGAGCTGTTTTTT.